This TCR beta chain was identified during a study of blood T cell repertoires in COVID-19. As for the study in general: T cells, B-cell-depleted T cells, or PBMCs supplied cDNA or gDNA.

Participants in the exposed group had met a COVID-19 case in the 2 weeks before joining the study. In germline, CDR1 is SGHRS, CDR2 YFSETQ. This CDR3 region has 15 residues. V was shortened by 0 bases and J by 8 bases, with 15 bases between the two germline ends. The assay was immunoSEQ multiplex PCR, and TCRdb's table has in-frame clones only and misses some. The sample records roughly 200,000 clones, 70% to 90% being singletons. This chain connects TRBV5-1 to TRBJ2-1; D may be TRBD2 (6 bases). The sequence was obtained from a woman aged 30 to 39 who had been exposed to COVID-19. What was sequenced was PBMCs or T cells enriched from blood (not recorded which). CDR3 DNA: TGCGCCAGCAGCTTGGGGGAGGCAAGGGTCCATGAGCAGTTCTTC. Translating it yields CASSLGEARVHEQFF.